This TCR beta chain was sequenced for a study of T cell responses to AZD1222 COVID-19 vaccine. General study points: Nearly half of spike-specific TCRs reportedly target variant regions that are unmutated in the B.1.351 and B.1.1.7 variants. In a largely white British group with more females than males, clonal diversity was possibly underestimated. Across spike, vaccine-associated CD4 TCRs were found, dominant at 160-218 and 743-854.

Turning to this clone: The antigen is undetermined.

The protocol was immunoSEQ multiplex PCR, while the TCRdb copy is restricted to in-frame clones and leaves out a portion. Counted here are 95,000 to 100,000 clones, just over 90% occurring once; the ten biggest clones make up 1% to 1.5%. The TCR originated in an adult in good health. The sample in question was peripheral blood, obtained on day 0 of AZD1222 vaccination.

The CDR3 protein is CASSLTGINEQFF. For the CDR3, the DNA is TGCGCCAGCAGCTTAACCGGGATCAATGAGCAGTTCTTC. This sequence joins TRBV5-1 and TRBJ2-1; D is perhaps TRBD2 (5 bases). CDR3 length: 13 amino acids. V shed 2 bases and J shed 6 bases, with 9 bases lying between them. Germline V CDR1 and CDR2: SGHRS, YFSETQ.